This T cell receptor beta chain was retrieved from a study of OX40 agonist ivuxolimab in advanced cancers. Repertoires were generated with immunoSEQ multiplex PCR, while TCRdb's copy carries only in-frame clones and drops some. The table includes roughly 60,000 clones, about four fifths detected once. A remark on this clone: The antigen remains undetermined.

Looked up from germline, CDR1 is LNHDA and CDR2 is SQIVND (reference sequence). V lost 7 bases and J 4 bases, leaving 14 bases between the germline ends. The CDR3 spans 15 residues. Findings of the study overall: The study found among the lowest clonal expansion in partial responders at 0.1-3.0 mg/kg. Clones of CD4+ and CD8+ blood T cells grew by week 6 at doses of 0.1 to 3.0 mg/kg.

The source material was CD4+ or CD8+ T cells sorted from blood, sampled in a trial of the OX40 agonist ivuxolimab. The receptor's source is an adult with an advanced solid tumor such as melanoma, head and neck, liver or kidney cancer. J is TRBJ1-6 and V is TRBV19, with TRBD1 as a possible D gene (6 bases). CDR3: CASTDRGKYNSPLHF. The DNA for the CDR3 is TGTGCCAGTACTGATAGGGGGAAATATAATTCACCCCTCCACTTT.